These T cell receptor beta chains were read from a single sample in a study of blood T cell repertoires in COVID-19. Data came from immunoSEQ multiplex PCR; TCRdb stores just in-frame clones and leaves some out. This table holds 200,000 to 250,000 clones, 75% to 85% found once. Sample: peripheral blood. The receptors derive from a woman in her 70s with COVID-19, enrolled during active disease. Each CDR3 is given with its conserved first and last residue. The D gene is left open where the match is weak. Rows give clone size only sometimes, using once, few, many, or a class for an expanded clone.

TGTGCCAGCAGCCCCCCCCCAGTGGGCGAAAAACTGTTTTTT | CASSPPPVGEKLFF | TRBJ1-4 | NA | 14 | TRBV3-1/TRBV3-2 | NA
TGCGCCAGCAGCACGGGACTAGCGGGAGTCAGAGAGCAGTTCTTC | CASSTGLAGVREQFF | TRBJ2-1 | NA | 15 | TRBV5-1 | TRBD2
TGTGCCAGCAGCTCTCTGGACAGGTCGGTAGGGGCCAACGTCCTGACTTTC | CASSSLDRSVGANVLTF | TRBJ2-6 | NA | 17 | TRBV7-9 | TRBD1
TGTGCCAGCTCACCACGGGGAGGGGGAGATACGCAGTATTTT | CASSPRGGGDTQYF | TRBJ2-3 | NA | 14 | TRBV18 | NA
TGTGCCACTGCGAGGGATCTTACAACCGGGGAGCTGTTTTTT | CATARDLTTGELFF | TRBJ2-2 | NA | 14 | TRBV19 | NA
TGTGCCAGCAGCTTGGTCTCGGGGGTTAACACTGAAGCTTTCTTT | CASSLVSGVNTEAFF | TRBJ1-1 | NA | 15 | TRBV5-4 | NA
TGTGCCACCAGCAGCCCCACAGGGGGCGTGGGTAATGAGCAGTTCTTC | CATSSPTGGVGNEQFF | TRBJ2-1 | NA | 16 | TRBV15 | TRBD1
TGTGCCAGCAGCTTGGCGGGGGTCTTCTACGAGCAGTACTTC | CASSLAGVFYEQYF | TRBJ2-7 | NA | 14 | TRBV5-4 | NA
TGTGCCAGCAGTTACTCCAGGGGTGAAGCTTTCTTT | CASSYSRGEAFF | TRBJ1-1 | NA | 12 | TRBV6-5 | NA
TGTGCCAGCAGCTTCTTCGACGGGAGCACTGAAGCTTTCTTT | CASSFFDGSTEAFF | TRBJ1-1 | NA | 14 | TRBV7-9 | NA
TGTGCCAGCAGCCACAGGTTCCTAGCTTTCTTT | CASSHRFLAFF | TRBJ1-1 | once | 11 | TRBV5-5 | NA
TGTGCCAGCGGAGGGGACAGAGGAAACACCATATATTTT | CASGGDRGNTIYF | TRBJ1-3 | once | 13 | TRBV27 | TRBD1
TGTGCCAGCAGTTTCGCGGGAGCTGGGGCCAACGTCCTGACTTTC | CASSFAGAGANVLTF | TRBJ2-6 | NA | 15 | TRBV6-5 | TRBD2
TGTGCCAGCAGCCACAGGGGGAGCACTGAAGCTTTCTTT | CASSHRGSTEAFF | TRBJ1-1 | NA | 13 | TRBV5-6 | TRBD1
TGTGCCAGCAGCATCGGGGCCTACGAGCAGTACTTC | CASSIGAYEQYF | TRBJ2-7 | NA | 12 | TRBV2 | NA
TGTGCCAGCAGCAACCGGGACAGGCGTATCTATGGCTACACCTTC | CASSNRDRRIYGYTF | TRBJ1-2 | NA | 15 | TRBV28 | TRBD1
TGTGCCAGTAGTATGGGTACAGTGGGCCTCTACGAGCAGTACTTC | CASSMGTVGLYEQYF | TRBJ2-7 | NA | 15 | TRBV19 | NA
TGTGCCAGCGGCCAGGGACAGTACCAAGAGACCCAGTACTTC | CASGQGQYQETQYF | TRBJ2-5 | NA | 14 | TRBV19 | TRBD1
TGTGCCAGCAGGGCGGCGGCGGACTCCAACTATGGCTACACCTTC | CASRAAADSNYGYTF | TRBJ1-2 | few | 15 | TRBV9 | NA
TGTGCCAGCAGCTTACCCGACTATGGCTACACCTTC | CASSLPDYGYTF | TRBJ1-2 | NA | 12 | TRBV7-9 | NA
TGTGCCAGCAGCTTGGCCCCGAGGGAGAAGGGCTACACCTTC | CASSLAPREKGYTF | TRBJ1-2 | NA | 14 | TRBV5-6 | NA
TGTGCCAGCAGCTTAGGAGGGGGGGGCAATCAGCCCCAGCATTTT | CASSLGGGGNQPQHF | TRBJ1-5 | once | 15 | TRBV7-6 | NA
TGTGCCAGCAGCTTAGCCCCCCCGGGACTAGCGTTCTTC | CASSLAPPGLAFF | TRBJ2-1 | NA | 13 | TRBV7-2 | TRBD2